One sample yielded the 28 T cell receptor beta chains listed below, sequenced in a study of T-cell memory formation after mild COVID-19. TCRdb ran MiXCR on the 5' RACE reads and lists one entry per CDR3 protein. This table has around 300,000 distinct CDR3 sequences, approximately 13% appearing once. Sample: PBMCs or a T cell subset sorted from them (not recorded which). The receptors come from a man between 18 and 35 years old who had mild COVID-19 (a few samples of this study predate the infection). Cell type and time point are not known.

The gene calls are TRBV5-5 and TRBJ1-1; D unresolved. The germline V gene has CDR1 SGHKS and CDR2 YYEKEE (reference sequence). The V end lost 5 bases, the J end lost 4 bases, and 12 bases lay between the germline ends. The CDR3 totals 13 residues. The CDR3, as DNA: TGTGCCAGCAGAACCGGGATTACCACTGAAGCTTTCTTT. This encodes CASRTGITTEAFF.

The chain is built from TRBV5-4 and TRBJ2-1, with D possibly TRBD2 on 7 matching bases. There are 15 residues in the CDR3. Germline CDR1 reads SGHNT; CDR2 reads YYREEE (reference sequence). The V end was cut by 5 bases, the J end by 2 bases, with 14 bases between. The CDR3 DNA reads TGTGCCAGCAGGGTTGGGGGGGCCGCCTACAATGAGCAGTTCTTC. Its protein product is CASRVGGAAYNEQFF. Using reference TRBV5-4 and TRBJ2-1 for the parts outside the CDR3, the full variable domain is ETGVTQSPTHLIKTRGQQVTLRCSSQSGHNTVSWYQQALGQGPQFIFQYYREEENGRGNFPPRFSGLQFPNYSSELNVNALELDDSALYLCASRVGGAAYNEQFFGPGTRLTVL.

The chain links TRBV4-3 to TRBJ2-4; 7 bases align to TRBD1. The CDR3 is made up of 15 amino acids. The V gene's germline CDR1 is LGHNA and CDR2 YSLEER. Trimming removed 3 bases from V and 2 bases from J; junction bases left unmatched: 4. Written as DNA, the CDR3 is TGCGCCAGCAGCCAGACAGGGTCCTCCAAAAACATTCAGTACTTC. Protein sequence: CASSQTGSSKNIQYF.

This chain links TRBV6-6 with TRBJ2-5; possible D gene TRBD2, 5 bases. The CDR3 length is 14 residues. Trimming stripped 9 bases from V and 5 bases from J, with 19 bases between. The V gene's germline CDR1 is MNHNY and CDR2 SVGAGI (reference sequence). The CDR3 DNA sequence: TGTGCCAGTTGTTGGACTTTGGAAGACGAGACCCAGTACTTC. Translated: CASCWTLEDETQYF.

This clonotype occurred a few times. The V gene is TRBV20-1, the J gene TRBJ2-5, with TRBD2 matching 8 bases. The CDR3 is made up of 13 amino acids. V was clipped by 0 bases and J by 3 bases; unmatched bases: 0. From germline, CDR1 is DFQATT and CDR2 SNEGSKA (reference sequence). This chain's CDR3 is CSARDSGEETQYF. CDR3 DNA: TGCAGTGCTAGAGATAGCGGGGAAGAGACCCAGTACTTC.

The rearrangement joins TRBV24-1 to TRBJ2-3; D is uncertain. The CDR3 totals 14 residues. Germline V gives CDR1 KGHDR, CDR2 SFDVKD. Trimming took 4 bases from V and 6 from J, leaving 13 bases between them. CDR3 bases: TGTGCCACCAGTGACCCCCCTCCCGGGGATACGCAGTATTTT. Translating gives CATSDPPPGDTQYF.

The chain recombines TRBV7-9 with TRBJ2-7; TRBD1 matches at 10 bases. V was clipped by 6 bases and J by 7 bases; unmatched bases: 6. Germline CDR1 reads SEHNR; CDR2 reads FQNEAQ (reference sequence). The CDR3 length is 13 residues. In nucleotides, the CDR3 is TGTGCCAGCAGAAGACAGGGGGCGAGGGAGCAGTACTTC. This codes for CASRRQGAREQYF. The whole variable domain, remainder taken from reference TRBV7-9 and TRBJ2-7, is DTGVSQNPRHKITKRGQNVTFRCDPISEHNRLYWYRQTLGQGPEFLTYFQNEAQLEKSRLLSDRFSAERPKGSFSTLEIQRTEQGDSAMYLCASRRQGAREQYFGPGTRLTVT.

This clonotype has more than one count but fewer than ten. The gene calls are TRBV24-1 and TRBJ2-5, with a possible D match to TRBD2 (6 bases). CDR3 size: 15 residues. CDR1 is KGHDR and CDR2 is SFDVKD in the germline V gene. Trimming pared 5 bases from V and 4 bases from J, leaving 16 bases between. CDR3 in DNA: TGTGCCACCAGTGCTGGCGGGGACGTTGGAGAGACCCAGTACTTC. Amino acids: CATSAGGDVGETQYF.

For this clonotype: Given a much more abundant clone one base away, this may be a read error. The chain recombines TRBV12-3 or TRBV12-4 with TRBJ2-1; tentative D call: TRBD1 (5 bases). V was shortened by 4 bases and J by 4 bases, with 14 bases between the two germline ends. This CDR3 is 15 amino acids long. CDR3 loop: CASSSRKGKYNEQFF. In DNA form, the CDR3 reads TGTGCCAGCAGTTCCCGAAAGGGGAAGTACAATGAGCAGTTCTTC.

This chain uses TRBV4-3 with TRBJ2-4; TRBD2 matches 11 bases. V shed 3 bases and J 5 bases; nucleotides not matched to a gene: 3. Germline-derived CDR1 and CDR2 are LGHNA and YSLEER. CDR3 length: 15 residues. In DNA, the CDR3 is TGCGCCAGCAGCCAGACTAGCGGGGCTCAAAACATTCAGTACTTC. Protein product: CASSQTSGAQNIQYF.

The J gene is TRBJ1-6, the V gene TRBV20-1, with 8 bases that match TRBD1. The J segment lost 0 bases and the V segment lost 4 bases, leaving 5 bases of the junction unmatched. Germline V lookup: CDR1 DFQATT, CDR2 SNEGSKA (reference sequence). This CDR3 contains 16 residues. CDR3 sequence: CSAKGQGSSYNSPLHF. The CDR3 DNA sequence: TGCAGTGCTAAAGGACAGGGAAGCTCCTATAATTCACCCCTCCACTTT.

The rearrangement links TRBV7-2 to TRBJ1-2; D is unclear. V lost 1 base to trimming and J lost 7 bases, with 13 bases between them. CDR1 is SGHTA and CDR2 is FQGNSA in the germline V gene. This CDR3 has 14 amino acids. DNA for the CDR3: TGTGCCAGCAGCTTAGGGAATTGGGAGGCTGGCTACACCTTC. Translating gives CASSLGNWEAGYTF. Full variable domain (remainder filled in from reference TRBV7-2 and TRBJ1-2): GAGVSQSPSNKVTEKGKDVELRCDPISGHTALYWYRQSLGQGLEFLIYFQGNSAPDKSGLPSDRFSAERTGGSVSTLTIQRTQQEDSAVYLCASSLGNWEAGYTFGSGTRLTVV.

The chain combines TRBV10-3 with TRBJ1-5, with TRBD1 matching 8 bases. This CDR3 has 13 residues. J lost 6 bases, V lost 5 bases, and 3 bases had no gene match. Per germline, CDR1 ENHRY and CDR2 SYGVKD. This CDR3 is CAISSGGGQPQHF. The DNA for the CDR3 is TGTGCCATCAGTTCAGGGGGCGGTCAGCCCCAGCATTTT.

V and J are TRBV6-2 or TRBV6-3 and TRBJ1-2; D gene uncertain. V lost 3 bases, J lost 3 bases, and 11 bases lay in between. This CDR3 spans 14 amino acids. Germline V gene lookup returns CDR1 MNHEY and CDR2 SVGEGT. The CDR3 nucleotides are TGTGCCAGCAGTTATGGGAACAACGACTATGGCTACACCTTC. Translated, it gives CASSYGNNDYGYTF.

In its sample, this clonotype was seen a few times. The chain has TRBV21-1 and TRBJ1-6. TRBV21-1 is marked as a pseudogene. The CDR3 has 16 residues. For the CDR3, the DNA is TGTGCCAGCAGCCCTGCGGTGCGCGGGCACCGGTCACCCCTCCACTTT. The encoded protein is CASSPAVRGHRSPLHF.

This clonotype was seen only a few times. The chain links TRBV5-1 to TRBJ2-1; TRBD2 matches 14 bases. Germline values: CDR1 SGHRS, CDR2 YFSETQ. The CDR3 length is 18 residues. Trimming cost V 4 bases and J 4 bases; bases outside gene matches: 10. The CDR3 loop reads CASSPVPGLAGAYNEQFF. CDR3 coding DNA: TGCGCCAGCAGCCCGGTCCCGGGACTAGCGGGGGCTTACAATGAGCAGTTCTTC. The full variable domain, with the rest looked up from reference TRBV5-1 and TRBJ2-1, is KAGVTQTPRYLIKTRGQQVTLSCSPISGHRSVSWYQQTPGQGLQFLFEYFSETQRNKGNFPGRFSGRQFSNSRSEMNVSTLELGDSALYLCASSPVPGLAGAYNEQFFGPGTRLTVL.

V and J are TRBV6-2 or TRBV6-3 and TRBJ2-7; no reliable D call. Germline assignment: CDR1 MNHEY and CDR2 SVGEGT. This CDR3 spans 13 amino acids. Trimming shortened V by 5 bases and J by 9 bases, and 17 bases separated the two germline ends. The CDR3 nucleotides are TGTGCCAGCAGTCCGCCTGGACCTTTGAGGCAGTACGTC. Its translation is CASSPPGPLRQYV.

This clonotype was seen only a few times. The rearrangement uses TRBV5-1 and TRBJ2-7, with 9 positions matching TRBD1. The CDR3 has 15 amino acids. The germline V gene has CDR1 SGHRS and CDR2 YFSETQ. Trimming took 4 bases from V and 4 from J; bases not matched to a gene: 9. The CDR3: CASSRRGTGRYEQYF. DNA for the CDR3: TGCGCCAGCAGCCGGCGGGGGACAGGGAGGTACGAGCAGTACTTC.

The rearrangement links TRBV7-2 to TRBJ2-2; possible D gene TRBD1, 6 bases. The germline V and J ends were trimmed by 3 bases and 13 bases, with 15 bases remaining between them. The CDR3 totals 13 residues. CDR1 and CDR2 from the germline V gene are SGHTA and FQGNSA. CDR3 loop: CASSFTGYSWLFF. In DNA form, the CDR3 reads TGTGCCAGCAGCTTCACAGGGTATAGTTGGCTGTTTTTT.

This clonotype came up a few times. The gene calls are TRBV12-3 or TRBV12-4 and TRBJ2-2; 11 positions match TRBD2. The trim removed 4 bases at V and 0 bases at J, leaving 7 bases unmatched. This CDR3 spans 18 amino acids. CDR3 DNA sequence: TGTGCCAGCAGTTGGGACCCTAGCGGGGGGCCGAACACCGGGGAGCTGTTTTTT. Its protein product is CASSWDPSGGPNTGELFF.

CDR3 bases: TGCAGTGCTAGGGGGACAGGGAAAGAGACCCAGTACTTC. The encoded protein is CSARGTGKETQYF. The chain combines TRBV20-1 with TRBJ2-5; 9 bases map to TRBD1. The CDR3 has 13 amino acids. Losses at the gene ends were 3 bases for V and 3 bases for J; bases not matched to a gene: 2. Looked up from germline, CDR1 is DFQATT and CDR2 is SNEGSKA (reference sequence).

A few counts support this clonotype. The CDR3 sequence: CASMLGGAGNEQFF. In nucleotides, the CDR3 is TGCGCCAGCATGCTAGGGGGCGCGGGCAATGAGCAGTTCTTC. The V call is TRBV5-1, the J call TRBJ2-1; 7 positions match TRBD1. CDR1 and CDR2 from the germline V gene are SGHRS and YFSETQ. J lost 6 bases, V lost 6 bases, and 9 bases had no gene match. The length of the CDR3 is 14 residues.

The chain recombines TRBV2 with TRBJ2-6; D call uncertain. The CDR3 is 16 amino acids. Trimming cost V 3 bases and J 2 bases, with 11 bases left between them. The germline gives CDR1 SNHLY, CDR2 FYNNEI. The CDR3 protein is CASSDGRLPGANVLTF. The CDR3 DNA reads as TGTGCCAGCAGTGACGGGCGGCTCCCTGGGGCCAACGTCCTGACTTTC.

In its sample, this clonotype was seen a few times. Here the CDR3 reads CSALIRDRGFF. Written as DNA, the CDR3 is TGCAGTGCTCTAATCCGGGACAGGGGTTTCTTC. J is TRBJ2-1 and V is TRBV20-1; 10 positions agree with TRBD1. V lost 5 bases and J lost 16; bases outside the gene matches: 8. CDR1 and CDR2 (germline): DFQATT, SNEGSKA (reference sequence). The CDR3 has 11 amino acids.

This clonotype has a count of ten or more. This chain joins TRBV7-9 and TRBJ2-5; 7 bases fit TRBD2. CDR1 and CDR2 (germline): SEHNR, FQNEAQ (reference sequence). The CDR3 contains 15 residues. The J segment lost 4 bases and the V segment lost 5 bases, leaving 10 bases of the junction unmatched. The DNA for the CDR3 is TGTGCCAGCAGCCAAGGGAGGGGCGGGGGAGAGACCCAGTACTTC. It specifies CASSQGRGGGETQYF.

There are a few counts of this clonotype. The genes are TRBV11-2 and TRBJ2-3, with D tentatively TRBD1 or TRBD2 (6 bases each). The CDR3 loop spans 16 amino acids. V lost 3 bases, J lost 1 base, and 14 bases lay in between. The germline CDR1 and CDR2 sequences are SGHAT and FQNNGV. DNA of the CDR3: TGTGCCAGCAGCTTTGAACGGAGGGGGGGCACAGATACGCAGTATTTT. Translation gives CASSFERRGGTDTQYF. Filled out from reference TRBV11-2 and TRBJ2-3, the complete variable domain reads EAGVAQSPRYKIIEKRQSVAFWCNPISGHATLYWYQQILGQGPKLLIQFQNNGVVDDSQLPKDRFSAERLKGVDSTLKIQPAKLEDSAVYLCASSFERRGGTDTQYFGPGTRLTVL.

This clonotype has a handful of counts. The chain recombines TRBV7-2 with TRBJ2-3; perhaps TRBD2 as D (6 bases). This CDR3 has 13 amino acids. Germline V gene data show CDR1 as SGHTA and CDR2 as FQGNSA. With 4 bases removed from V and 4 bases from J, the gap between germline ends came to 9 bases. DNA for the CDR3: TGTGCCAGCAGCTCGGGACTCCCAGATACGCAGTATTTT. Translated: CASSSGLPDTQYF.

This clonotype showed up just a few times. This chain links TRBV2 with TRBJ1-2, with 8 bases that match TRBD1. V lost 6 bases to trimming and J lost 6 bases; unmatched junction nucleotides: 6. CDR1 is SNHLY and CDR2 is FYNNEI in the germline V gene. The CDR3 contains 13 residues. This CDR3 reads CASSYRGEDGYTF. In nucleotides, the CDR3 is TGTGCCAGCAGCTACAGGGGGGAGGATGGCTACACCTTC.